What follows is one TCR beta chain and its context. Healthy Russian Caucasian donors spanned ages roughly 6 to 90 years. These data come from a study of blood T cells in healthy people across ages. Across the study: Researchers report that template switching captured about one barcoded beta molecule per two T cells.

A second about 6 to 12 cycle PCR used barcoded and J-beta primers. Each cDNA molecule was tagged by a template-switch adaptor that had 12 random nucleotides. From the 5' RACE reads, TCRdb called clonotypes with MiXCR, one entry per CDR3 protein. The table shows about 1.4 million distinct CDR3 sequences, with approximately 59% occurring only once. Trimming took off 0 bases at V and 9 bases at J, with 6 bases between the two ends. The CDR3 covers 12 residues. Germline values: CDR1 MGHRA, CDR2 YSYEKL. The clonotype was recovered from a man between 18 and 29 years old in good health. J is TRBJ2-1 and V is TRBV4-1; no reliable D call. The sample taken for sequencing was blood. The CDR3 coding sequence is TGCGCCAGCAGCCAAGAGCGGATTGAGCAGTTCTTC. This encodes CASSQERIEQFF.